Below, one T cell receptor (beta chain) is given with its context. Its antigen specificity is not known. Base qualities are not provided; no much larger clone lies one nucleotide away. Participants were included only if at least one PBMC sample before ART initiation and at least two post-ART samples were available. Every participant with HIV received treatment in the United States of America. Before DNA extraction, cryopreserved samples containing about 0.95-10 million PBMC were thawed and washed. At the time of the earliest PBMC sample, participants with HIV were aged between roughly 20 and 60 years. Each participant contributed PBMC samples from 1-4 timepoints before ART initiation and 2-8 timepoints after ART initiation, with a median of 7 samples. Serial HIV viral load, CD4+ T-cell count, ART history and demographic data were obtained for every participant. Using a Qiagen kit on a QIAcube, genomic DNA was extracted from unsorted PBMC, with samples processed in batches of 12.

This entry comes from a study of long-term antiretroviral therapy in people with HIV (dated by TCRdb to 2021 to 2024). Background for the entire study: The earliest samples were collected approximately a decade before the 2015 WHO recommendation for immediate ART, a period when ART was typically delayed until CD4 counts fell. A retrospective serial study tested whether changes in peripheral blood TRB repertoire composition and diversity were associated with ART initiation and durable HIV suppression. A total of roughly 200 cryopreserved PBMC samples came from approximately 30 adults with confirmed HIV infection and were collected serially over a mean of about six years (range 1-12). Of the approximately 30 participants with HIV, roughly 10 were female. No cross-contamination during QIAcube processing turned up in test extractions that ran a monoclonal T-cell line alongside some 34 polyclonal samples. General conclusions and limits of the study: The samples span the years 2004 to 2017, and the ART regimens used may be less effective than current regimens. Expanded TRB clones identified before ART initiation dominated the repertoire across all time points, though the dominance fluctuated and decreased in many PLHIV after ART. Starting ART was linked to a significant rise in TRB diversity, yet even with long-term ART the diversity remained significantly lower than in transplant donor controls. Limited PBMC availability meant only the TCR beta chain was sequenced, without alpha chain pairing. Inferences about post-ART repertoire changes are limited because no data were available on ART adherence, viral resistance or therapy changes. Compared with controls, HIV repertoires had narrower CDR3 length ranges, and the network structure pointed to an antigen-experienced repertoire that shifted only slightly toward naive after ART. Because cell numbers in pre-ART samples were limited, unsorted PBMC were profiled instead of sorted CD4+ and CD8+ T cells.

The germline V gene sets CDR1 to SGHVS and CDR2 to FNYEAQ. Trimming takes 5 bases off V and 3 bases off J; junction bases not matched to a gene: 6. CDR3 length: 14 amino acids, cysteine to phenylalanine. Only CDR3 DNA remains: 42 bases, in frame from the first base. The immunoSEQ hsTCRB v3.0 assay was used at survey level resolution to sequence the TRB variable region. The targeted TRB sequencing depth was about 40,000-55,000 T-cell genomes per sample. An Illumina MiSeq with a v3 150-cycle kit was used to sequence the pooled TRB libraries. Per the original workflow: Repertoire analysis ran in R within a reproducible Nextflow workflow covering QC, data transformation and analysis. LymphoSeq2, an R package for exploring AIRR-Seq data, was used to implement custom analyses. Several samples that produced fewer than 5000 total TRB sequences were removed, so approximately 190 HIV repertoires were analyzed. Among the roughly 200 retained HIV repertoires, some 60 were collected before ART initiation and more than 120 after ART initiation. Repertoires were downsampled to 5000 TRB nucleotide sequences, and summary statistics were averaged over 100 downsampling iterations. The analysis kept only TRB sequences whose CDR3 regions were at least seven amino acids long. A Shannon entropy-derived clonality score and the Gini coefficient were used to measure diversity. In the repertoire networks, any two of the top 5000 CDR3 amino acid sequences were linked whenever the two sequences differed by an edit distance of one. For TRB CDR3 amino acid sequences, GLIPH2 was used to predict antigen specificity groups and MHC restriction. To flag known associations with CMV, EBV, HIV or tissue antigens, CDR3 amino acid sequences were compared against VDJdb and McPAS-TCR. Pre-ART, post-ART and control groups were compared with Wilcoxon signed-rank tests and Holm-Bonferroni correction. What TCRdb holds here is the immuneACCESS table cut down to in-frame rearrangements. Part of the clones is not present; checked against another copy, under half of the missing clones reflect an unresolved V gene, and the others are unexplained. V and J calls and clone size are as listed in that table; D and trimming were resolved from the DNA. The sample includes 18,000 or so clones, with around four fifths observed a single time. Of the sample, almost 8% is held by the ten largest clones.

The V and J genes are TRBV7-6 and TRBJ2-7, with 8 junctional bases fitting TRBD1. This clonotype was sampled from a woman aged 40 to 55 with HIV. This specimen consisted of unsorted PBMCs, obtained at the start of antiretroviral therapy, before treatment. This receptor has the CDR3 CASSQGDRFYEQYF. The DNA sequence follows: TGTGCCAGCAGCCAAGGGGACAGGTTCTACGAGCAGTACTTC.